Reported below is one T cell receptor (beta chain). The sample is drawn from a study of blood T cell repertoires in COVID-19. The CDR3 length is 14 residues. CDR1 is MNHEY, CDR2 SVGEGT, per germline. V was cut by 5 bases and J by 8 bases, with 16 bases left in between. The data were produced by immunoSEQ multiplex PCR, yet TCRdb's version contains in-frame clones alone and is incomplete. The profile shows some 80,000 clones, about four fifths of them singletons. This sequence joins TRBV6-2 or TRBV6-3 and TRBJ2-4; a possible D gene is TRBD2 (7 bases). The receptor comes from a woman in her seventies with acute or convalescent COVID-19. Sequenced sample: peripheral blood. Here the CDR3 DNA reads TGTGCCAGCAGTAACGGGGGGCGAGGAGACATTCAGTACTTC. It encodes CASSNGGRGDIQYF.